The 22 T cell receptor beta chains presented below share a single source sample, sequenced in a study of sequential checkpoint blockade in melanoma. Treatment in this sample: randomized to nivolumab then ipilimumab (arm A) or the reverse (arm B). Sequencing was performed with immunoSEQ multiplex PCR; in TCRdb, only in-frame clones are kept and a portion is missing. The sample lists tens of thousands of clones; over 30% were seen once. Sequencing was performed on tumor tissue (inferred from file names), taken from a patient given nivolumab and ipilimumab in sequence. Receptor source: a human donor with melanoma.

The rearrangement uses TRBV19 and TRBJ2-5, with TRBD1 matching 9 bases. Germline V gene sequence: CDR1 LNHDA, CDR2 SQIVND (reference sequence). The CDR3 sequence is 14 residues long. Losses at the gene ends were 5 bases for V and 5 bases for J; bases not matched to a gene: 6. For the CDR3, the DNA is TGTGCCAGTAGTGGGACAGGGCAAAAGGAGACCCAGTACTTC. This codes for CASSGTGQKETQYF.

The DNA for the CDR3 is TGTGCCAGTAGTATCTTTGGGGCGACGCTAGCGGGGTACACAGATACGCAGTATTTT. As protein: CASSIFGATLAGYTDTQYF. The chain couples TRBV19 to TRBJ2-3, with 9 nucleotides matching TRBD2. Germline CDR1 and CDR2: LNHDA and SQIVND (reference sequence). V gave up 3 bases and J gave up 2 bases; unmatched junction bases: 15. The CDR3 is 19 residues long.

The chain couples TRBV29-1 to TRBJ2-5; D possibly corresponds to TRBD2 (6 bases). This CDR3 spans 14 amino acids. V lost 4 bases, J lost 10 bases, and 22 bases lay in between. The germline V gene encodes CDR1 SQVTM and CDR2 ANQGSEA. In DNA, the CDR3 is TGCAGCGTTGGTGTTCCGGGGACCGTGGAGGGCCAGTACTTC. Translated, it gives CSVGVPGTVEGQYF.

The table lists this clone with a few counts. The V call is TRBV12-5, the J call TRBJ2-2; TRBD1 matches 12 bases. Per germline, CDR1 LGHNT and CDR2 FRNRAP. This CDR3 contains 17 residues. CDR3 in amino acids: CATTGQGAQVGTGELFF. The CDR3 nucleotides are TGTGCCACTACGGGACAGGGGGCACAGGTAGGGACCGGGGAGCTGTTTTTT.

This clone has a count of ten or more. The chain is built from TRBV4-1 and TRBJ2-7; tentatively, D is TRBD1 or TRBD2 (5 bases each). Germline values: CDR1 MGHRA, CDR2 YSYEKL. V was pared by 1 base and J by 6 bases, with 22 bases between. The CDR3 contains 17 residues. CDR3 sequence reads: CASSQVALGVGRSEQYF. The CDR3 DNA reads TGCGCCAGCAGCCAAGTCGCCCTGGGGGTAGGTCGCTCCGAGCAGTACTTC.

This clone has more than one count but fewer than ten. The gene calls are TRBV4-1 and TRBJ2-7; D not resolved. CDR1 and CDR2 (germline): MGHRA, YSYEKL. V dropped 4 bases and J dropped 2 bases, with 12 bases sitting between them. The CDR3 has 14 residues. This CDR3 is CASSPEPGPYEQYF. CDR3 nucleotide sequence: TGCGCCAGCAGCCCCGAACCCGGACCCTACGAGCAGTACTTC.

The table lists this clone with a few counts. The DNA for the CDR3 is TGTGCCAGCAGTTACGGGACAGGGGGCCAAGAGACCCAGTACTTC. Protein product: CASSYGTGGQETQYF. J is TRBJ2-5 and V is TRBV6-8, with 11 nucleotides matching TRBD1. J gave up 1 base and V 2 bases, and 0 bases lay outside the gene matches. The germline CDR1 and CDR2 sequences are MNHGY and SAAAGT. The CDR3 sequence is 15 residues long.

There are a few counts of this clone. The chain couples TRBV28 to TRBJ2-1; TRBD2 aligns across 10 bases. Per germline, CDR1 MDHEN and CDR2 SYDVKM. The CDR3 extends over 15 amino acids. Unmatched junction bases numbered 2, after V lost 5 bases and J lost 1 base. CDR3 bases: TGTGCCAGCAGTAGCGGGGGGGGATCCTACAATGAGCAGTTCTTC. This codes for CASSSGGGSYNEQFF.

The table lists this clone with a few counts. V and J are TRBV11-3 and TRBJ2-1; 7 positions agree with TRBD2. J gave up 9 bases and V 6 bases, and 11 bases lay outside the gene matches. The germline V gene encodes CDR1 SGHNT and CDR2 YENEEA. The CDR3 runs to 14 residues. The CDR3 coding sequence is TGTGCCAGCAGAACGCGGGAGATTGAGGGTGAGCAGTTCTTC. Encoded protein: CASRTREIEGEQFF.

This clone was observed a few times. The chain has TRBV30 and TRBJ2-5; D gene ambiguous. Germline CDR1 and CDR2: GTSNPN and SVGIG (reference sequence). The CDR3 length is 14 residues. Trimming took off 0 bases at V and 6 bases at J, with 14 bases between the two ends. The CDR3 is CAWSVDLSSKTQYF. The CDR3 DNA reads TGTGCCTGGAGTGTCGACTTATCCTCAAAGACCCAGTACTTC. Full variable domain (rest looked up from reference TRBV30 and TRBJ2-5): SQTIHQWPATLVQPVGSPLSLECTVEGTSNPNLYWYRQAAGRGLQLLFYSVGIGQISSEVPQNLSASRPQDRQFILSSKKLLLSDSGFYLCAWSVDLSSKTQYFGPGTRLLVL.

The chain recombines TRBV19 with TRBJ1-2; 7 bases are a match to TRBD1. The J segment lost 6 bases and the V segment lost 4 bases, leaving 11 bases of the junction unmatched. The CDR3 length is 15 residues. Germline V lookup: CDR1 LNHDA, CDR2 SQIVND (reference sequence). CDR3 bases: TGTGCCAGTAGTAGATCCTCCGGGACAGAAAATGGCTACACCTTC. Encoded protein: CASSRSSGTENGYTF.

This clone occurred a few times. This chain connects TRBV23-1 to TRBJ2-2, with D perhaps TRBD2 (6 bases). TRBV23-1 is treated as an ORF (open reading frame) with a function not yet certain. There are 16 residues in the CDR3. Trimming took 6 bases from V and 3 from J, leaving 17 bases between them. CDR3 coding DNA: TGCGCCAGCAGCCTGGAGTACGGGGGATACACCGGGGAGCTGTTTTTT. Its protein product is CASSLEYGGYTGELFF.

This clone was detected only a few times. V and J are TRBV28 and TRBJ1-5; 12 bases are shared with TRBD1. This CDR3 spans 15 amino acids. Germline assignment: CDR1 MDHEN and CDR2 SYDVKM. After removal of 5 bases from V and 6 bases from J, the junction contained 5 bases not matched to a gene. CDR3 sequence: CASSAGTGGLQPQHF. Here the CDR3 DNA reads TGTGCCAGCAGTGCCGGGACAGGGGGCCTTCAGCCCCAGCATTTT.

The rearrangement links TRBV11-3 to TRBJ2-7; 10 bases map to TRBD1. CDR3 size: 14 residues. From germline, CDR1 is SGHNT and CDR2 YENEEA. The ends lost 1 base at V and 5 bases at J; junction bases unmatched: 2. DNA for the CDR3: TGTGCCAGCAGCTTAGGTGGGACAGGGGACGAGCAGTACTTC. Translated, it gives CASSLGGTGDEQYF.

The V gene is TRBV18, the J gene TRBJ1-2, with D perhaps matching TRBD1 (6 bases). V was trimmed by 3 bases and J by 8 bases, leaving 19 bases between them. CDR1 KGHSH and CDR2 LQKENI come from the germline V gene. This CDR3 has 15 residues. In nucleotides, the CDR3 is TGTGCCAGCTCACCGAGACCGACAGGAGAAGGGGGCTACACCTTC. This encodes CASSPRPTGEGGYTF.

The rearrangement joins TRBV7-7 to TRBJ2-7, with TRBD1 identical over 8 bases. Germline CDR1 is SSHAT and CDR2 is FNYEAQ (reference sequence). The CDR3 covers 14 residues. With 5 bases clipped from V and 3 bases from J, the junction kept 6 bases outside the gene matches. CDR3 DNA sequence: TGTGCCAGCAGCGCGGGGACAGGCCACTACGAGCAGTACTTC. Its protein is CASSAGTGHYEQYF.

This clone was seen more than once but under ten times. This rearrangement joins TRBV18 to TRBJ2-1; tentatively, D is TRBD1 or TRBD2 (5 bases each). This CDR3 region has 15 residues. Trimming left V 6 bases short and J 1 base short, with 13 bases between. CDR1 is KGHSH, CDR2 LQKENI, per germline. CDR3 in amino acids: CASSPGPISYNEQFF. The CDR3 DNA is TGTGCCAGCTCCCCGGGACCAATTTCCTACAATGAGCAGTTCTTC.

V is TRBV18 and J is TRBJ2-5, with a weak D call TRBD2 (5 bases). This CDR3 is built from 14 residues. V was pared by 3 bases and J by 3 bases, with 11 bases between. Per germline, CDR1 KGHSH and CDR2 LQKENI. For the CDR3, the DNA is TGTGCCAGCTCACCCCCCGGGAATAAAGAGACCCAGTACTTC. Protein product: CASSPPGNKETQYF.

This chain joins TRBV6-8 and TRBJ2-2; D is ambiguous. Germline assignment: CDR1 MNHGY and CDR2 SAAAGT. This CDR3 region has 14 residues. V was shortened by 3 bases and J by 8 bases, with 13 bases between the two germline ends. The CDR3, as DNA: TGTGCCAGCAGTTATAATACAGTGGGGGGGGAGCTGTTTTTT. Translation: CASSYNTVGGELFF.

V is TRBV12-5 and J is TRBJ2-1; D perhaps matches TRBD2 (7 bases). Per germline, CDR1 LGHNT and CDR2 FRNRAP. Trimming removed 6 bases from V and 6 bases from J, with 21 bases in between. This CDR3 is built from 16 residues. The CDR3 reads CASGPYLGGAINEQFF. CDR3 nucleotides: TGTGCTAGTGGACCATATCTAGGGGGGGCCATCAATGAGCAGTTCTTC. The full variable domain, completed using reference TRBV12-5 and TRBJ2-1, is DARVTQTPRHKVTEMGQEVTMRCQPILGHNTVFWYRQTMMQGLELLAYFRNRAPLDDSGMPKDRFSAEMPDATLATLKIQPSEPRDSAVYFCASGPYLGGAINEQFFGPGTRLTVL.

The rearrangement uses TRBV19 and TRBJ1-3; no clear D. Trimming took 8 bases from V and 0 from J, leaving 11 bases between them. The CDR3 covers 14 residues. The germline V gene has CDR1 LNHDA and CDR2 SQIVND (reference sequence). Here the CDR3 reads CASYSGYSGNTIYF. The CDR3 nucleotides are TGTGCCAGTTATTCGGGATACTCTGGAAACACCATATATTTT.

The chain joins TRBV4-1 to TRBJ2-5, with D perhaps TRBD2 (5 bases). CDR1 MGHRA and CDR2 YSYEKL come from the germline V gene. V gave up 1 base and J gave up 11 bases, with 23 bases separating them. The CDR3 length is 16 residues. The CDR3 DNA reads TGCGCCAGCAGCCAAGGGGCGGGCCACCAGGAAGCAGAACAGTACTTC. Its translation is CASSQGAGHQEAEQYF.